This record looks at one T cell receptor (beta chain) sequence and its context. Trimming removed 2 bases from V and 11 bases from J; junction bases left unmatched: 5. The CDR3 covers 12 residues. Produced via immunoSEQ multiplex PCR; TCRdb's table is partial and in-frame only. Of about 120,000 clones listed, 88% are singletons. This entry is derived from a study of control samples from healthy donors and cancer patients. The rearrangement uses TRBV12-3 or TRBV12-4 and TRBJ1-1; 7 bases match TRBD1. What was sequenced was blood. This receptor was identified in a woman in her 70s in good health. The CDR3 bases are TGTGCCAGCAGTTTAACAGGGGCAAAGGCTTTCTTT. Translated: CASSLTGAKAFF.